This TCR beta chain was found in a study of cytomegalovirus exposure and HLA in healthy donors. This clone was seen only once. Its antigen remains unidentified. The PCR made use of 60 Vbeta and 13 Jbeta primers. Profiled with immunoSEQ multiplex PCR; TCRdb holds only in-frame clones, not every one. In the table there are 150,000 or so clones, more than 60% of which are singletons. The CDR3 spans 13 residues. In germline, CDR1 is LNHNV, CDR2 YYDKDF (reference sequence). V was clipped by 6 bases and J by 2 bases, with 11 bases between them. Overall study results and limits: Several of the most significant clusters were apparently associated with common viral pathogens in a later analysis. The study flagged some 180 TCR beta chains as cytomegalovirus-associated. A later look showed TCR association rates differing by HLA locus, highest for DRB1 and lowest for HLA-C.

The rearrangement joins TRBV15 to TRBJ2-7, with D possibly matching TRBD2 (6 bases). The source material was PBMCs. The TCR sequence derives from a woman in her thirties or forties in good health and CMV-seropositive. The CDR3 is CATSLPGAYEQYF. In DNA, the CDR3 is TGTGCCACCAGTCTCCCGGGGGCCTACGAGCAGTACTTC.